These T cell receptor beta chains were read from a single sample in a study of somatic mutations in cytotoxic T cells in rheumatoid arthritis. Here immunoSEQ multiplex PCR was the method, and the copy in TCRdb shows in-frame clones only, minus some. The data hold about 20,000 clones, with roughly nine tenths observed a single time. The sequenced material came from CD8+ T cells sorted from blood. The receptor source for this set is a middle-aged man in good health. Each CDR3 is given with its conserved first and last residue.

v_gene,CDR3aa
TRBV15,CATSSGTNHNEQFF
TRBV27,CASSLLAGGGTDTQYF
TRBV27,CASSHLSPGQGSAGELFF
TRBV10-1,CASSDVAGPSYNEQFF
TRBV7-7,CASSVLWREGRPEETQYF
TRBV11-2,CASSLIGGVEKLFF
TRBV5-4,CASSFWGSGRASEQFF
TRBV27,CASSPKTGNTEAFF
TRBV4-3,CASSQAELFTGHRETQYF
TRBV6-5,CASSYSKGREYGYTF
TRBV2,CASTPRGSEQYF
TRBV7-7,CASSLGGGSDEQYF